This TCR beta chain was identified during a study of T cells after yellow fever vaccination. Each CDR3 protein gets one entry after TCRdb re-called the 5' RACE reads with MiXCR. The sample yields 450,000 to 600,000 distinct CDR3 sequences, about 13% seen once. The CDR3 length is 17 residues. From germline, CDR1 is KGHDR and CDR2 SFDVKD. V was clipped by 5 bases and J by 5 bases, with 23 bases between them. This clonotype has a count of ten or more. Sequenced material: PBMCs, taken on the day of the yellow fever booster vaccination. The chain couples TRBV24-1 to TRBJ2-5; the D gene is possibly TRBD1 (6 bases). This clonotype originated in a man younger than 40 who received the YFV17D yellow fever vaccine. CDR3 residues: CATSAGVSRNLPETQYF. In DNA, the CDR3 is TGTGCCACCAGTGCAGGGGTTTCTCGGAACCTCCCTGAGACCCAGTACTTC.